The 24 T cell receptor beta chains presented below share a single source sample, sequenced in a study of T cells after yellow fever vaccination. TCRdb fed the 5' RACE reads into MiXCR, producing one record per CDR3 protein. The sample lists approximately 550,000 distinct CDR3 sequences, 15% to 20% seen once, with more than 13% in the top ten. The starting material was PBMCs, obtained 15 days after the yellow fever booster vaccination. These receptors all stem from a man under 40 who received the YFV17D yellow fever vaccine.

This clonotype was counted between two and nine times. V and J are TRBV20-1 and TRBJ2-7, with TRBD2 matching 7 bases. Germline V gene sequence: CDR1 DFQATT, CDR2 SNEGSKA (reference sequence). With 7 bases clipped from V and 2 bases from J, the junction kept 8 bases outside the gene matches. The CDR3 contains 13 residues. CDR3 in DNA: TGCAGTGGTAGCGTCGGGGGGACCTACGAGCAGTACTTC. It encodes CSGSVGGTYEQYF.

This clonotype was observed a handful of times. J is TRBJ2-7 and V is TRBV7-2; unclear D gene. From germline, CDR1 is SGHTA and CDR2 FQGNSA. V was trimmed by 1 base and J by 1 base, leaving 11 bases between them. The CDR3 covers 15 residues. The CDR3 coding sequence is TGTGCCAGCAGCTTAGGGGCTGACACTTCCTACGAGCAGTACTTC. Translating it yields CASSLGADTSYEQYF.

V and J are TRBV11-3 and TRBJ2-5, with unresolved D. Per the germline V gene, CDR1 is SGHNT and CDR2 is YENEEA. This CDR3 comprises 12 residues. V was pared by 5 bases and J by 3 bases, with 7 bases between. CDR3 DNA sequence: TGTGCCAGCAGCCACTTCGAAGAGACCCAGTACTTC. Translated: CASSHFEETQYF. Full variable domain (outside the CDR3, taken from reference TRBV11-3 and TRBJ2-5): EAGVVQSPRYKIIEKKQPVAFWCNPISGHNTLYWYLQNLGQGPELLIRYENEEAVDDSQLPKDRFSAERLKGVDSTLKIQPAELGDSAVYLCASSHFEETQYFGPGTRLLVL.

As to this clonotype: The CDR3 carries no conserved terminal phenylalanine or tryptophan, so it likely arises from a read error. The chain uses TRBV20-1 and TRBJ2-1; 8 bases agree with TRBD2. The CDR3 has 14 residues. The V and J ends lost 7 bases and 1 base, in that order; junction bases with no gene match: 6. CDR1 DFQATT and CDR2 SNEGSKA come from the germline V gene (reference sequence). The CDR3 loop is CSVPSGWSYNEQFL. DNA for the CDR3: TGCAGTGTCCCTAGCGGGTGGTCCTACAATGAGCAGTTCTTA.

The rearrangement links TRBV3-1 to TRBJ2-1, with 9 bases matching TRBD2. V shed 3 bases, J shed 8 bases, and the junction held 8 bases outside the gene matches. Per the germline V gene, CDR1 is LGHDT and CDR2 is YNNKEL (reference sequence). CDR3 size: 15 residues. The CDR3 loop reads CASSQGTSSSDEQFF. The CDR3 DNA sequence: TGTGCCAGCAGCCAGGGGACTAGCAGTTCCGATGAGCAGTTCTTC.

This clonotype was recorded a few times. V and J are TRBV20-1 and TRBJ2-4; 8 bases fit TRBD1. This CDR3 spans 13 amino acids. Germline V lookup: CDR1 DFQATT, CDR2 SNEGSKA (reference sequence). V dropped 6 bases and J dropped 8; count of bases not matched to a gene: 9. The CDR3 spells CSATDRARHIQYF. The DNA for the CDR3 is TGCAGTGCCACGGACAGGGCCCGACACATTCAGTACTTC.

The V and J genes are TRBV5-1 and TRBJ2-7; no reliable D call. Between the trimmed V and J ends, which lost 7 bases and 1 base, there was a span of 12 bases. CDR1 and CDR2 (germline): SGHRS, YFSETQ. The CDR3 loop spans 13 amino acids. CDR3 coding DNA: TGCGCCAGCGGATTGTCAAGGTCCTACGAGCAGTACTTC. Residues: CASGLSRSYEQYF.

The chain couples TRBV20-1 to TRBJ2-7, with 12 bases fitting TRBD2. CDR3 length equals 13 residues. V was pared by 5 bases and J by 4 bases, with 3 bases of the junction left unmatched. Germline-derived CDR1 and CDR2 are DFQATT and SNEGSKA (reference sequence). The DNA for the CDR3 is TGCAGTGCTTTTACTAGCGGGAGGTACGAGCAGTACTTC. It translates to CSAFTSGRYEQYF.

The CDR3 loop is CASAPDRNEQFF. For the CDR3, the DNA is TGTGCCAGCGCACCTGACCGGAATGAGCAGTTCTTC. The rearrangement links TRBV25-1 to TRBJ2-1; D unresolved. CDR3 length: 12 amino acids. Trimming removed 8 bases from V and 7 bases from J, with 12 bases in between. Looked up from germline, CDR1 is MGHDK and CDR2 is SYGVNS.

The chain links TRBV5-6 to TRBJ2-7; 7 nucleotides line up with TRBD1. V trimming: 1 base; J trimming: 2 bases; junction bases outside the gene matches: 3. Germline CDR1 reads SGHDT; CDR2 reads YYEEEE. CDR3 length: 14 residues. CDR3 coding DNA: TGTGCCAGCAGCTTGCCAGGGGGAACCTACGAGCAGTACTTC. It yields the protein CASSLPGGTYEQYF.

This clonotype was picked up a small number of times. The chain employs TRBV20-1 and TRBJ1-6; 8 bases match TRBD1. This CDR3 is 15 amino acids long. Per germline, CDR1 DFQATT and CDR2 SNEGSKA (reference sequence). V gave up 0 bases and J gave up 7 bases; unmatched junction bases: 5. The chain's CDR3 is CSARDIDRGNSPLHF. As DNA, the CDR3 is TGCAGTGCTAGAGATATCGACAGGGGAAATTCACCCCTCCACTTT.

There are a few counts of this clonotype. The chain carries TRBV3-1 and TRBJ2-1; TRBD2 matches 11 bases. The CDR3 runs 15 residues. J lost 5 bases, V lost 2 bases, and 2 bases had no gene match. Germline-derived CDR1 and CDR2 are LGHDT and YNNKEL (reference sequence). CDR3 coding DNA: TGTGCCAGCAGCCAAACTAGCGGGAGTAACAATGAGCAGTTCTTC. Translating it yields CASSQTSGSNNEQFF.

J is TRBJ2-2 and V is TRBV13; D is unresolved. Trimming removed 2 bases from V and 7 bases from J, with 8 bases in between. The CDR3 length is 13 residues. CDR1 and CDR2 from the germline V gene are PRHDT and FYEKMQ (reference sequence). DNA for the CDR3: TGTGCCAGCAGCTTATCAGTTGGCGGGGAGCTGTTTTTT. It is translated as CASSLSVGGELFF.

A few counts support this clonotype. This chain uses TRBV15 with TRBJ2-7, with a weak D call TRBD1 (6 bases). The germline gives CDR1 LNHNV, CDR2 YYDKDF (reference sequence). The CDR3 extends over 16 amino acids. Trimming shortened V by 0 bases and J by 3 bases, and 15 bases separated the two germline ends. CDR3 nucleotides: TGTGCCACCAGCAGAGAAAGGGACACTGTTCGCTACGAGCAGTACTTC. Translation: CATSRERDTVRYEQYF.

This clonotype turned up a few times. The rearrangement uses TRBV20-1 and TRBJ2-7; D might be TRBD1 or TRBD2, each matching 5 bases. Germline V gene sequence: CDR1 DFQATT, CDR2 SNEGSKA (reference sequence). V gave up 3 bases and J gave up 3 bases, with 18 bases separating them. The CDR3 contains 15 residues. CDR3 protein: CSASPGSLTDYEQYF. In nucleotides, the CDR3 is TGCAGTGCTAGTCCAGGGAGCTTAACTGACTACGAGCAGTACTTC.

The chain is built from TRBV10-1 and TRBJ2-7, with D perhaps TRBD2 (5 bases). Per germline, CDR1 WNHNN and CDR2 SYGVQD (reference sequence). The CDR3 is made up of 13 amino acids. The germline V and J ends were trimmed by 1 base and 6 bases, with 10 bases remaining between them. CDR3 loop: CASSEYSSSEQYF. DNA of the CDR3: TGCGCCAGCAGTGAGTATTCTAGCAGCGAGCAGTACTTC.

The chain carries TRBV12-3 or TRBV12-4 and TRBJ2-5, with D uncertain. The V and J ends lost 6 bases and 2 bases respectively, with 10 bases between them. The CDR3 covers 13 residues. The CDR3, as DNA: TGTGCCAGCAGAGGCGAGTGGCAAGAGACCCAGTACTTC. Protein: CASRGEWQETQYF.

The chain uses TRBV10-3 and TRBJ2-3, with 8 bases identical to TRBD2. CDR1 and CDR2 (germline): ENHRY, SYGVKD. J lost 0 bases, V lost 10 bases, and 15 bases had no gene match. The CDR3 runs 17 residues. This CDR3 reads CATARALAGRSTDTQYF. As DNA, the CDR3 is TGTGCCACTGCTCGGGCTCTAGCGGGCCGTAGCACAGATACGCAGTATTTT.

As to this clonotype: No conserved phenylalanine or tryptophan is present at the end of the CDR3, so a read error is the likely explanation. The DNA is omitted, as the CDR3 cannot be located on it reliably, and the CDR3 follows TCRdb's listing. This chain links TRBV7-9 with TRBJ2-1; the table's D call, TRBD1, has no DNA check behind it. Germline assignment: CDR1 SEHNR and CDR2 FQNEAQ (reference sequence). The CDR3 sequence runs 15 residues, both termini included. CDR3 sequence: CASSLDVVGGASNSL.

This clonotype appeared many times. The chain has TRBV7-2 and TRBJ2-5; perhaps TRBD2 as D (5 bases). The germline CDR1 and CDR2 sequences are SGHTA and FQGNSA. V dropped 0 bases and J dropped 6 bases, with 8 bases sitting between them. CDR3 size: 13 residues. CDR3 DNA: TGTGCCAGCAGCTTAGCCGGGATCCAGACCCAGTACTTC. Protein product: CASSLAGIQTQYF.

CDR3 DNA: TGTGCCAGCAGTTCCCCGGGGAGGCGAGAGACCCAGTACTTC. It is translated as CASSSPGRRETQYF. The gene calls are TRBV28 and TRBJ2-5; tentative D call: TRBD2 (6 bases). The CDR3 runs to 14 residues. Germline assignment: CDR1 MDHEN and CDR2 SYDVKM. V lost 4 bases, J lost 4 bases, and 13 bases lay in between. Filled out from reference TRBV28 and TRBJ2-5, the complete variable domain reads DVKVTQSSRYLVKRTGEKVFLECVQDMDHENMFWYRQDPGLGLRLIYFSYDVKMKEKGDIPEGYSVSREKKERFSLILESASTNQTSMYLCASSSPGRRETQYFGPGTRLLVL.

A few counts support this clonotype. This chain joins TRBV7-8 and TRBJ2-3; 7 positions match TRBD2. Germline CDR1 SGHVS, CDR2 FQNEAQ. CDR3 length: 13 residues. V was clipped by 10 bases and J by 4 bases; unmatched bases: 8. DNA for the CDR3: TGTGCCACCTGGGGGGGAGATTCAGATACGCAGTATTTT. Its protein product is CATWGGDSDTQYF. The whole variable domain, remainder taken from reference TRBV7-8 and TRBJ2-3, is GAGVSQSPRYKVAKRGQDVALRCDPISGHVSLFWYQQALGQGPEFLTYFQNEAQLDKSGLPSDRFFAERPEGSVSTLKIQRTQQEDSAVYLCATWGGDSDTQYFGPGTRLTVL.

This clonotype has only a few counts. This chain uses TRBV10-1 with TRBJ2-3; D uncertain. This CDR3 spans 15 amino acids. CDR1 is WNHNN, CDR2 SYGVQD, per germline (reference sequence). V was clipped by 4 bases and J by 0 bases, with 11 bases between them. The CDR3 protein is CASSATDPSTDTQYF. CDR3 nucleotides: TGCGCCAGCAGTGCTACGGACCCTAGCACAGATACGCAGTATTTT.

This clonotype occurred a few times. The CDR3 coding sequence is TGCAGTGCTAGATTCCCAAATACAAATGAGCAGTTCTTC. It is translated as CSARFPNTNEQFF. This chain connects TRBV20-1 to TRBJ2-1; D is unresolved. Germline loops: CDR1 DFQATT, CDR2 SNEGSKA (reference sequence). This CDR3 region has 13 residues. V was pared by 2 bases and J by 7 bases, with 12 bases between.